This TCR beta chain was recorded in a study of human T cells and chemical hapten exposure. The V and J ends lost 1 base and 0 bases respectively, with 10 bases between them. The CDR3 has 16 amino acids. Germline V gives CDR1 SGHTA, CDR2 FQGNSA. This clonotype came up many times. Antigen unknown. Study results and caveats: Unchanged with DPC sensitization were TCRs above 1 in 1000 frequency.

Authors' processing steps: A per-sample median of roughly 96,000 TCRs was observed, with counts ranging from roughly 23,224 to 700,000. TCRdb re-derived calls from the 5' RACE reads in MiXCR, one entry per CDR3 protein. TCRdb assigned the V and J calls; the authors' analysis was not used. The table lists 130,000 or so distinct CDR3 sequences, over 3.5% of them singletons. RNA extraction used unfractionated whole blood as the source of total RNA. The chain recombines TRBV7-2 with TRBJ1-5; no clear D. The TCR was taken from a female donor in good health. CDR3 DNA sequence: TGTGCCAGCAGCTTAGGGCGCAGTTATAGCAATCAGCCCCAGCATTTT. Its translation is CASSLGRSYSNQPQHF.